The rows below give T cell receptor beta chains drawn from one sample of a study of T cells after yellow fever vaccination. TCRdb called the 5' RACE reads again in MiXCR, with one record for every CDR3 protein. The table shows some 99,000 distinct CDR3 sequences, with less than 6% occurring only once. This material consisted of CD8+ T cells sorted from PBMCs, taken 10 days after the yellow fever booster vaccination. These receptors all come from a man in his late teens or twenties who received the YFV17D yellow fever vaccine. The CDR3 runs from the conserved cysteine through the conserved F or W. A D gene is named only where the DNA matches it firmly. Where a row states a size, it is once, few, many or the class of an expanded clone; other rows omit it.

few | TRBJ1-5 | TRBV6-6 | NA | CASSYTRNSNQPQHF | TGTGCCAGCAGTTACACCCGTAATAGCAATCAGCCCCAGCATTTT
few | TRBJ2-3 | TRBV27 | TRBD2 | CASSSRLAGGRGTQYF | TGTGCCAGCAGTTCCCGTCTAGCGGGGGGGCGGGGTACGCAGTATTTT
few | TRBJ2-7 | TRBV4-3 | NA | CASSLGSIDSPAYEQYF | TGCGCCAGCAGCCTCGGCTCGATTGACTCGCCAGCCTACGAGCAGTACTTC
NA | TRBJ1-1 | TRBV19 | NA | CASSPKTQAEAFF | TGTGCCAGTAGTCCCAAAACACAAGCTGAAGCTTTCTTT
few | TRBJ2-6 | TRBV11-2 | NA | CATSSATGANVLTF | TGTGCCACCAGCAGCGCTACTGGGGCCAACGTCCTGACTTTC
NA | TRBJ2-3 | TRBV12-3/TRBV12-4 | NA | CASTGGVPSSTDTQYF | TGTGCCAGCACGGGCGGGGTTCCTAGTTCCACAGATACGCAGTATTTT
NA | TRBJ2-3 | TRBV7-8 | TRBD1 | CASSFDRGDTQYF | TGTGCCAGCAGCTTCGACAGGGGAGATACGCAGTATTTT
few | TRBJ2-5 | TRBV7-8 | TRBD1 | CASSLTTGGVETQYF | TGTGCCAGCAGCTTGACAACAGGGGGCGTTGAGACCCAGTACTTC
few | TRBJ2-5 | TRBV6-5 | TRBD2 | CASRSGRGPQETQYF | TGTGCCAGCAGGAGCGGGAGAGGGCCCCAAGAGACCCAGTACTTC
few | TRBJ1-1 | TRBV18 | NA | CASSPEIRNTEAFF | TGTGCCAGCTCACCCGAAATCCGGAACACTGAAGCTTTCTTT
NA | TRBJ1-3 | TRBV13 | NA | CASSLGRGELYHSGNTIYF | TGTGCCAGCAGCTTAGGTCGAGGAGAACTATATCACTCTGGAAACACCATATATTTT
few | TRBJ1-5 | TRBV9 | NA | CASSEEGESNQPQHF | TGTGCCAGCAGCGAAGAAGGGGAGAGCAATCAGCCCCAGCATTTT
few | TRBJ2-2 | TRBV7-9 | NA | CASSEDRDVQTGELFF | TGTGCCAGCAGCGAGGACCGGGACGTTCAGACCGGGGAGCTGTTTTTT
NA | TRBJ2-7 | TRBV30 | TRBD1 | CAWSRDRGFIIHEQYF | TGTGCCTGGAGTAGGGACAGGGGGTTTATCATCCACGAGCAGTACTTC